Each of the 12 T cell receptor beta chains below was sequenced from the same sample in a study of monozygotic twins with inflammatory bowel disease. TCRdb reworked the 5' RACE reads into one entry per CDR3 protein, no DNA. The sample table includes roughly 100,000 distinct CDR3 sequences. Sequenced sample: blood. The receptor source for this set is a human donor with ulcerative colitis or Crohn's disease, or a healthy co-twin of an affected twin (not recorded which).

The CDR3 region is CASSSDRGRSYGYTF. V and J are TRBV7-2 and TRBJ1-2; TCRdb proposes TRBD1, but this gene call is untestable without DNA. Germline CDR1 and CDR2: SGHTA and FQGNSA. The CDR3 is 15 residues long.

V usage is TRBV12-3 or TRBV12-4 and J usage is TRBJ2-2; TCRdb selects TRBD1, and the lack of DNA leaves this call unchecked. The CDR3 is made up of 15 amino acids. The CDR3 loop is CASSLRGLDTGELFF.

J is TRBJ1-1 and V is TRBV3-1; TCRdb returns TRBD1, unconfirmable since there is no DNA. CDR3 length: 12 amino acids. Germline loops: CDR1 LGHDT, CDR2 YNNKEL (reference sequence). The CDR3 here is CASSSQDTEAFF.

The chain couples TRBV20-1 to TRBJ2-7; without DNA, the TCRdb call of TRBD1 cannot be checked. Germline V lookup: CDR1 DFQATT, CDR2 SNEGSKA (reference sequence). CDR3 length: 16 residues. Here the CDR3 reads CSARKNRVQYQDEQYF.

J is TRBJ2-2 and V is TRBV29-1. Germline CDR1 and CDR2: SQVTM and ANQGSEA. This CDR3 has 11 residues. The CDR3 loop is CSGLDTGELFF.

The chain couples TRBV29-1 to TRBJ2-7; the TCRdb D gene call, TRBD1, has no DNA to confirm it. Germline V gene sequence: CDR1 SQVTM, CDR2 ANQGSEA. The CDR3 consists of 13 residues. CDR3 protein: CSVGQVTGYEQYF.

J is TRBJ2-3 and V is TRBV4-1; lacking DNA, the TRBD2 call made by TCRdb goes unchecked. The CDR3 is made up of 17 amino acids. CDR1 MGHRA and CDR2 YSYEKL come from the germline V gene. The chain's CDR3 is CASSQEGLAGGPDTQYF.

The genes are TRBV18 and TRBJ1-5. Germline CDR1 reads KGHSH; CDR2 reads LQKENI. The CDR3 has 15 amino acids. CDR3 protein: CASSPPGGGNQPQHF.

Here the CDR3 reads CAWVQTSQETQYF. V gene TRBV30 combines with J gene TRBJ2-5. CDR3 size: 13 residues. Germline CDR1 reads GTSNPN; CDR2 reads SVGIG (reference sequence).

V and J are TRBV12-3 or TRBV12-4 and TRBJ1-5; TCRdb calls TRBD1, which cannot be checked without DNA. The CDR3 extends over 15 amino acids. The CDR3 region is CASSLKGTGNQPQHF.

The chain uses TRBV20-1 and TRBJ2-7; TCRdb proposes TRBD2, but this gene call is untestable without DNA. Germline loops: CDR1 DFQATT, CDR2 SNEGSKA (reference sequence). CDR3 length: 13 residues. CDR3 residues: CSARGAGLYEQYF.

The CDR3 loop is CASSASDHTQYF. This chain connects TRBV5-6 to TRBJ2-3. The CDR3 runs 12 residues. Germline loops: CDR1 SGHDT, CDR2 YYEEEE.